A selection of T cell receptor beta chains follows, all from one sample in a study of identical twins. TCRdb reprocessed the 5' RACE reads with MiXCR, giving one entry per CDR3 protein. The data hold about 200,000 distinct CDR3 sequences, with 5.5% to 7.5% observed a single time. Separately, the same data were catalogued under a study of T cells expressing NK-cell markers.

Material for sequencing was CD8+ T cells sorted from blood. These receptors all come from a woman aged 18 to 35 in good health. Each CDR3 is given with its conserved first and last residue. A D gene is named only where the DNA matches it firmly.

16,TRBJ2-1,TRBD2,TRBV14,CASSHRLAGGGNEQFF
13,TRBJ1-1,TRBD1,TRBV6-1,CASSTQGGTEAFF
13,TRBJ1-1,-,TRBV20-1,CSARLIGDTEAFF
14,TRBJ2-7,TRBD2,TRBV7-2,CASSLDSGVYEQYF
16,TRBJ2-2,-,TRBV6-5,CASSSMDSPEAGELFF
18,TRBJ1-4,-,TRBV14,CASSQDYGSGASEEKLFF
14,TRBJ2-1,-,TRBV12-3/TRBV12-4,CASSLVAEVNEQFF
14,TRBJ2-7,TRBD1,TRBV30,CAWSVGDSVYEQYF
13,TRBJ2-5,-,TRBV21-1,CASSKAGGETQYF
15,TRBJ2-3,TRBD2,TRBV12-3/TRBV12-4,CASRELSGATDTQYF
17,TRBJ2-5,-,TRBV7-6,CASSLGVDGVGQEAQYF
13,TRBJ1-1,-,TRBV12-5,CASGLGQRAEAFF
14,TRBJ2-5,-,TRBV14,CASSHPLYQETQYF
16,TRBJ1-2,-,TRBV27,CASSLSGLGLGDGYTF
18,TRBJ1-6,TRBD1,TRBV3-1,CASSQDNPGQVLGSPLHF
19,TRBJ2-1,TRBD2,TRBV4-1,CASSQDQGSGGRSYNEQFF
17,TRBJ2-1,TRBD2,TRBV27,CASSSGTSGGARNEQFF
14,TRBJ2-7,TRBD1,TRBV20-1,CSANDRGSSYEQYF
13,TRBJ2-7,TRBD2,TRBV12-3/TRBV12-4,CASSLAGVYEQYF
16,TRBJ2-7,-,TRBV7-9,CASSSPVQGFSYEQYF
13,TRBJ2-7,-,TRBV15,CATSRVRGREQYF
14,TRBJ2-7,-,TRBV9,CASSVAGRDYEQYF
14,TRBJ2-3,TRBD2,TRBV20-1,CSATAGGPADTQYF
15,TRBJ1-2,-,TRBV5-6,CASSLGRGAKDGYTF
14,TRBJ2-7,-,TRBV20-1,CSAPSPRRPGEQYF
13,TRBJ2-1,-,TRBV10-2,CASSPWAVVEQFF
13,TRBJ1-2,TRBD1,TRBV27,CASSRPGQGDYTF
13,TRBJ2-2,-,TRBV2,CASRDMNTGELFF
14,TRBJ2-5,-,TRBV10-2,CASSESGPQETQYF
14,TRBJ2-1,-,TRBV12-3/TRBV12-4,CASTKDGAFNEQFF
12,TRBJ1-1,-,TRBV4-2,CASSPRRGARFF
16,TRBJ1-3,-,TRBV20-1,CSARVVDGEAGNTIYF
15,TRBJ1-3,-,TRBV9,CASSVKVGSGNTIYF
13,TRBJ2-7,TRBD2,TRBV2,CARSGDISYEQYF
11,TRBJ2-3,-,TRBV12-3/TRBV12-4,CASSWTDTQYF